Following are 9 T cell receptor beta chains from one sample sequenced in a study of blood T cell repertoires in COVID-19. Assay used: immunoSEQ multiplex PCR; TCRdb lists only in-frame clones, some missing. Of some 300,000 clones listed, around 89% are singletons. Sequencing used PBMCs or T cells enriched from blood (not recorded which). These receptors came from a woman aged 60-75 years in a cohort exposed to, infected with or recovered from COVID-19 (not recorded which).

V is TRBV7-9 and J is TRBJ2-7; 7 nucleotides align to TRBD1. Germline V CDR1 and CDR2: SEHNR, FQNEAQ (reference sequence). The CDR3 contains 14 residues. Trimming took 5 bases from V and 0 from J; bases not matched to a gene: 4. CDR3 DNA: TGTGCCAGCAGCCGGACAGGCGACTCCTACGAGCAGTACTTC. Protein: CASSRTGDSYEQYF.

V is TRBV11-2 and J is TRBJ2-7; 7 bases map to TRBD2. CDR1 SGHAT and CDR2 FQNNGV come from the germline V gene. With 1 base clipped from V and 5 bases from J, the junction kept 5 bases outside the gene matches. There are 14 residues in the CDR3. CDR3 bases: TGTGCCAGCAGCTTAGGGGCTCGGGGGGACGAGCAGTACTTC. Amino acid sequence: CASSLGARGDEQYF.

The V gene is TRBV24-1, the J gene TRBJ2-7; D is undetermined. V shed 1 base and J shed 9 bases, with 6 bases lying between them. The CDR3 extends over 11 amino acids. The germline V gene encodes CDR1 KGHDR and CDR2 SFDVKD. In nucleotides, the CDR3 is TGTGCCACCAGTGATTTTTCGGGGCAGTACTTC. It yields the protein CATSDFSGQYF.

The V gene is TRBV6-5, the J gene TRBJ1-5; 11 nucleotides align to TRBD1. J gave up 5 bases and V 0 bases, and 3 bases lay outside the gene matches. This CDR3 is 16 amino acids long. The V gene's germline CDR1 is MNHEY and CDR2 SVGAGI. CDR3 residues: CASSYSGTGGDQPQHF. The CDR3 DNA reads TGTGCCAGCAGTTACTCAGGGACAGGGGGTGATCAGCCCCAGCATTTT.

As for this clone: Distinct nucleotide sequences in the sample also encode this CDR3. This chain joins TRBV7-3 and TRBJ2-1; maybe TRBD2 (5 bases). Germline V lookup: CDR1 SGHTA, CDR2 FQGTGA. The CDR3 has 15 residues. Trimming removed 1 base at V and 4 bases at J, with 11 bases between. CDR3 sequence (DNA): TGTGCCAGCAGCTTAAGGGCGGGTCCTTACAATGAGCAGTTCTTC. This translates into CASSLRAGPYNEQFF.

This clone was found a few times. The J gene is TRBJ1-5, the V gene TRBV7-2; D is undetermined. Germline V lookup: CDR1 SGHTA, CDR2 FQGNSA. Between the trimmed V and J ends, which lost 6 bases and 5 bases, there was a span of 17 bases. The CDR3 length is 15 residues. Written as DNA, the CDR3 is TGTGCCAGCAGTCCCACGTGGTTACGGGATCAGCCCCAGCATTTT. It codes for CASSPTWLRDQPQHF.

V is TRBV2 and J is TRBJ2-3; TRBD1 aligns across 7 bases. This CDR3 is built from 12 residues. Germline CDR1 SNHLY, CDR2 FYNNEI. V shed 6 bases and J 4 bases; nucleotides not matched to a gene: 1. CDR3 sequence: CASRTGPDTQYF. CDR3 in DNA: TGTGCCAGCAGGACAGGGCCAGATACGCAGTATTTT. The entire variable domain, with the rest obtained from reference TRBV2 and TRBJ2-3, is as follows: EPEVTQTPSHQVTQMGQEVILRCVPISNHLYFYWYRQILGQKVEFLVSFYNNEISEKSEIFDDQFSVERPDGSNFTLKIRSTKLEDSAMYFCASRTGPDTQYFGPGTRLTVL.

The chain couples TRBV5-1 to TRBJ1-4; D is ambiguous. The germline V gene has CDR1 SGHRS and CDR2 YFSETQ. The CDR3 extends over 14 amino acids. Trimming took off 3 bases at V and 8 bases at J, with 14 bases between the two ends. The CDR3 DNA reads TGCGCCAGCAGCTACAGCTTCGACCAGGAAAAACTGTTTTTT. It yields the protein CASSYSFDQEKLFF.

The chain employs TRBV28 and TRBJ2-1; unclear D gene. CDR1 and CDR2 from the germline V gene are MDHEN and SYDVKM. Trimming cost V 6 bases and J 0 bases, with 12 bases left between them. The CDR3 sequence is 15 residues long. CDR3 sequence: CASSRQVVSYNEQFF. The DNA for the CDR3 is TGTGCCAGCAGCCGCCAGGTAGTCTCCTACAATGAGCAGTTCTTC.